This entry concerns a single T cell receptor (beta chain). The antigen is undetermined. A multiplex PCR was run with 60 Vbeta primers and 13 Jbeta primers. TCRdb's table, derived via immunoSEQ multiplex PCR, lists solely in-frame clones and lacks some. The sample includes over 65,000 clones. The data were obtained in a study of cytomegalovirus exposure and HLA in healthy donors. CDR3 length: 14 amino acids. Germline assignment: CDR1 SGHTA and CDR2 FQGTGA. The trim removed 2 bases at V and 4 bases at J, leaving 4 bases unmatched. General study results and limits: Later analysis associated a missense DCLRE1C variant with TCR beta V- and J-gene trimming. Relative to equally common others, HLA-associated TCR beta chains showed greater clonal expansion in a later analysis.

The source material was PBMCs. The chain carries TRBV7-3 and TRBJ1-1, with 7 bases identical to TRBD1. The clonotype was recovered from a man in his thirties or forties in good health and CMV-seronegative. The CDR3 DNA reads as TGTGCCAGCAGCTTAGAAGGGGGCGTCACTGAAGCTTTCTTT. This encodes CASSLEGGVTEAFF.